These T cell receptor beta chains were read from a single sample in a study of shared clonotypes between healthy human individuals. Generated by immunoSEQ multiplex PCR, the TCRdb table keeps only in-frame clones and is missing some. The data contain 2 million to 2.5 million clones, roughly 90% of them singletons. The sample comprised naive CD4+ T cells from PBMCs. These receptors were collected from a man between 18 and 29 years old in good health. Some clones in this sample may be carry-over from other donors' samples. CDR3s include the opening cysteine and the closing phenylalanine or tryptophan. Fields, in order: CDR3 protein, CDR3 DNA, clone size, D gene, V gene, J gene. The D gene is left open where the match is weak. Not every row has a clone size; where given, it reads once, few, many or a size class.

CASSGETQYF	TGCGCCAGCAGCGGAGAGACCCAGTACTTC	NA	NA	TRBV5-1	TRBJ2-5
CASSALRTAYGYTF	TGTGCCAGCAGTGCCTTAAGGACAGCCTATGGCTACACCTTC	NA	NA	TRBV6-5	TRBJ1-2
CASRHREETQYF	TGTGCCAGCAGGCACAGGGAAGAGACCCAGTACTTC	NA	NA	TRBV2	TRBJ2-5
CASSLMGGSSGNTIYF	TGTGCCAGCAGTTTAATGGGCGGGAGCTCTGGAAACACCATATATTTT	NA	NA	TRBV28	TRBJ1-3
CASSLVWDGAPYEQYF	TGCGCCAGCAGCTTGGTGTGGGACGGAGCTCCCTACGAGCAGTACTTC	NA	NA	TRBV5-1	TRBJ2-7
CASTPYWVWDRGNTEAFF	TGTGCCAGCACCCCTTACTGGGTTTGGGACAGAGGGAACACTGAAGCTTTCTTT	NA	TRBD1	TRBV27	TRBJ1-1
CASSEGSGTRGYTF	TGTGCCAGCAGTGAGGGGTCTGGGACAAGGGGCTACACCTTC	NA	NA	TRBV2	TRBJ1-2
CASSEMGTANTEAFF	TGTGCCAGCAGTGAAATGGGGACAGCGAACACTGAAGCTTTCTTT	NA	TRBD1	TRBV6-1	TRBJ1-1
CSVAPGGGYNEQFF	TGCAGCGTTGCCCCCGGGGGGGGCTACAATGAGCAGTTCTTC	NA	TRBD2	TRBV29-1	TRBJ2-1
CSVEDTGGRNTIYF	TGCAGCGTTGAAGACACAGGTGGGAGAAACACCATATATTTT	NA	NA	TRBV29-1	TRBJ1-3
CASGVNGGYTF	TGTGCTAGTGGTGTGAATGGCGGCTACACCTTC	NA	NA	TRBV12-5	TRBJ1-2
CASSTQGAGENEQYF	TGTGCCAGTAGTACCCAGGGAGCGGGAGAAAACGAGCAGTACTTC	NA	TRBD2	TRBV19	TRBJ2-7
CASSEFSEQYF	TGTGCCAGCAGTGAATTTTCCGAGCAGTACTTC	NA	NA	TRBV25-1	TRBJ2-7
CASSRQGQGNQPQHF	TGTGCCAGTAGTAGACAAGGGCAGGGCAATCAGCCCCAGCATTTT	NA	NA	TRBV19	TRBJ1-5
CASRTRSNYGYTF	TGTGCCAGCAGAACCAGGTCGAACTATGGCTACACCTTC	NA	NA	TRBV28	TRBJ1-2
CASSRQGNQPQHF	TGTGCCAGCAGTAGACAGGGGAATCAGCCCCAGCATTTT	NA	TRBD1	TRBV2	TRBJ1-5
CATGREAGDEQFF	TGTGCCACCGGGCGGGAGGCTGGGGATGAGCAGTTCTTC	NA	TRBD2	TRBV5-4	TRBJ2-1
CASSLWRETQYF	TGTGCCAGCAGCTTATGGCGGGAGACCCAGTACTTC	NA	NA	TRBV7-9	TRBJ2-5
CASSLAQGGGNEQFF	TGCGCCAGCAGCTTGGCGCAGGGGGGTGGCAATGAGCAGTTCTTC	NA	NA	TRBV5-1	TRBJ2-1
CASSLGGARYEQYF	TGTGCCAGCAGCTTAGGGGGGGCGAGGTACGAGCAGTACTTC	NA	NA	TRBV7-6	TRBJ2-7
CASSETGTGGDEQYF	TGTGCCAGCAGCGAAACCGGGACAGGGGGCGACGAGCAGTACTTC	NA	TRBD1	TRBV9	TRBJ2-7
CASSLALGNEQYF	TGTGCCAGCAGTCTGGCCCTTGGCAACGAGCAGTACTTC	once	NA	TRBV28	TRBJ2-7
CASSPAGTRISPQHF	TGTGCCAGCAGCCCCGCCGGGACACGGATCAGCCCCCAGCATTTT	NA	NA	TRBV7-2	TRBJ1-5
CASTSVWADTQYF	TGCGCCAGCACCTCTGTTTGGGCAGATACGCAGTATTTT	NA	NA	TRBV5-1	TRBJ2-3
CASSVDDGGEGYTF	TGTGCCAGCAGCGTAGACGACGGCGGGGAGGGCTACACCTTC	once	NA	TRBV9	TRBJ1-2
CASSVDTRGNTIYF	TGTGCCAGCAGCGTAGACACGAGGGGAAACACCATATATTTT	NA	NA	TRBV9	TRBJ1-3
CASSQMDGYSYEQYF	TGTGCCAGCAGTCAAATGGACGGCTACTCCTACGAGCAGTACTTC	NA	NA	TRBV28	TRBJ2-7
CASSTEPGQGAGEQFF	TGTGCCAGCAGCACGGAGCCGGGACAGGGGGCCGGTGAGCAGTTCTTC	NA	TRBD1	TRBV5-4	TRBJ2-1
CASRAWERPNEQYF	TGTGCCAGCAGGGCGTGGGAGCGTCCCAACGAGCAGTACTTC	NA	NA	TRBV6-5	TRBJ2-7
CASSLVPTYEQYF	TGCGCCAGCAGCTTGGTGCCTACCTACGAGCAGTACTTC	NA	NA	TRBV5-1	TRBJ2-7
CAWTAETGVFQAFF	TGTGCCTGGACCGCCGAGACAGGGGTTTTTCAAGCTTTCTTT	NA	TRBD1	TRBV30	TRBJ1-1
CASSRGTSGYNEQFF	TGTGCCAGTAGCCGGGGGACTAGCGGATACAATGAGCAGTTCTTC	NA	TRBD2	TRBV19	TRBJ2-1
CASSPLGTGEIEQFF	TGTGCCAGCTCACCACTGGGGACAGGGGAGATTGAGCAGTTCTTC	NA	TRBD1	TRBV18	TRBJ2-1
CASSGQGGDEAFF	TGCGCCAGCAGCGGACAGGGTGGTGATGAAGCTTTCTTT	NA	TRBD1	TRBV5-1	TRBJ1-1
CASSPTGRAHEKLFF	TGTGCCAGCAGCCCAACGGGAAGGGCGCATGAAAAACTGTTTTTT	once	NA	TRBV7-2	TRBJ1-4
CSARVSYEQYF	TGCAGTGCCCGCGTTTCCTACGAGCAGTACTTC	once	NA	TRBV20-1	TRBJ2-7
CASSWGRDRDFLTGELFF	TGCGCCAGCAGTTGGGGCCGGGACCGGGACTTTCTCACCGGGGAGCTGTTTTTT	NA	NA	TRBV23-1	TRBJ2-2
CATRGSSGIYF	TGTGCCACCAGGGGGTCTAGCGGGATATACTTC	once	TRBD2	TRBV15	TRBJ2-4
CASSARPFMNTEAFF	TGTGCCAGCAGCGCAAGACCGTTCATGAACACTGAAGCTTTCTTT	once	NA	TRBV6-1	TRBJ1-1
CASTRTGNTGELFF	TGTGCCAGCACCCGGACGGGGAACACCGGGGAGCTGTTTTTT	few	NA	TRBV6-6	TRBJ2-2
CASSLFRNQPQHF	TGTGCCAGCAGTTTATTCCGCAATCAGCCCCAGCATTTT	few	NA	TRBV27	TRBJ1-5
CASSPFQGSNQPQHF	TGTGCCAGCAGCCCTTTTCAGGGGAGCAATCAGCCCCAGCATTTT	NA	NA	TRBV6-5	TRBJ1-5
CASTAFTITGELFF	TGTGCCAGCACCGCCTTTACGATCACCGGGGAGCTGTTTTTT	once	NA	TRBV2	TRBJ2-2